A single sample gave rise to the 19 T cell receptor beta chains below, sequenced in a study of cytomegalovirus exposure and HLA in healthy donors. It was with 60 Vbeta and 13 Jbeta primers that the PCR ran. Produced via immunoSEQ multiplex PCR; TCRdb's table is partial and in-frame only. The top ten clones hold 1.4% of a sample with about 43,000 clones, approximately 77% of them seen once. Sequenced: PBMCs. The origin of the receptors is a man in his thirties or forties in good health and CMV-seronegative.

This CDR3 is CASSSRDREFYEQYF. CDR3 DNA sequence: TGTGCCAGCAGCAGCCGGGACAGGGAATTTTACGAGCAGTACTTC. The chain recombines TRBV11-1 with TRBJ2-7, with TRBD1 matching 9 bases. This CDR3 is built from 15 residues. The germline CDR1 and CDR2 sequences are SGHAT and FQDESV (reference sequence). The V gene end was trimmed by 5 bases and the J gene end by 4 bases; junction bases not matched to a gene: 9.

J is TRBJ2-7 and V is TRBV15, with D possibly TRBD2 on 6 matching bases. CDR1 LNHNV and CDR2 YYDKDF come from the germline V gene (reference sequence). Trimming left V 0 bases short and J 1 base short, with 10 bases between. The CDR3 is 15 amino acids. The CDR3 coding sequence is TGTGCCACCAGCAGAGATAGTGGAGGGTCCTACGAGCAGTACTTC. Encoded protein: CATSRDSGGSYEQYF.

This chain joins TRBV28 and TRBJ2-7; tentative D call: TRBD1 (6 bases). The V end lost 7 bases, the J end lost 4 bases, and 20 bases lay between the germline ends. The CDR3 totals 15 residues. CDR1 is MDHEN and CDR2 is SYDVKM in the germline V gene. CDR3 DNA sequence: TGTGCCAGCACCCTCGGTGGGGCAGGGGTGTACGAGCAGTACTTC. This sequence encodes CASTLGGAGVYEQYF.

V and J are TRBV30 and TRBJ2-1, with 13 bases identical to TRBD2. The junction had 3 bases not matched to a gene; V was cut back by 1 base and J by 15 bases. The CDR3 is 12 residues long. CDR1 GTSNPN and CDR2 SVGIG come from the germline V gene (reference sequence). Here the CDR3 DNA reads TGTGCCTGGAGTGCACTAGCGGGAGGGGTGTTCTTC. Translating gives CAWSALAGGVFF. Supplemented by reference TRBV30 and TRBJ2-1, the full variable domain reads SQTIHQWPATLVQPVGSPLSLECTVEGTSNPNLYWYRQAAGRGLQLLFYSVGIGQISSEVPQNLSASRPQDRQFILSSKKLLLSDSGFYLCAWSALAGGVFFGPGTRLTVL.

V and J are TRBV4-2 and TRBJ1-6; the D is unclear. The CDR3 loop spans 15 amino acids. CDR1 and CDR2 (germline): LGHNA, YNFKEQ. V was pared by 1 base and J by 10 bases, with 14 bases between. CDR3 amino acids: CASSQVPGIGSPLHF. The CDR3 bases are TGTGCCAGCAGCCAAGTACCGGGGATAGGGTCACCCCTCCACTTT.

The rearrangement links TRBV15 to TRBJ1-2; the D is unclear. With 0 bases removed from V and 4 bases from J, the gap between germline ends came to 6 bases. This CDR3 spans 13 amino acids. CDR1 and CDR2 from the germline V gene are LNHNV and YYDKDF (reference sequence). The DNA of the CDR3 is TGTGCCACCAGCAGAGAAACTCGCTATGGCTACACCTTC. As protein: CATSRETRYGYTF. Full variable domain (missing parts from reference TRBV15 and TRBJ1-2): DAMVIQNPRYQVTQFGKPVTLSCSQTLNHNVMYWYQQKSSQAPKLLFHYYDKDFNNEADTPDNFQSRRPNTSFCFLDIRSPGLGDTAMYLCATSRETRYGYTFGSGTRLTVV.

This sequence joins TRBV30 and TRBJ2-7; D uncertain. Per the germline V gene, CDR1 is GTSNPN and CDR2 is SVGIG (reference sequence). The V and J ends lost 3 bases and 5 bases respectively, with 23 bases between them. The CDR3 is 16 amino acids. The CDR3 DNA follows: TGTGCCTGGAGAACACGACTCAACGCGGAGCCTCACGAGCAGTACTTC. This sequence encodes CAWRTRLNAEPHEQYF.

V and J are TRBV28 and TRBJ1-6, with 7 bases aligning to TRBD1. With V trimmed by 2 bases and J by 7 bases, 2 bases remained unmatched. The CDR3 contains 14 residues. CDR1 and CDR2 (germline): MDHEN, SYDVKM. CDR3 residues: CASSLGRGNSPLHF. CDR3 in DNA: TGTGCCAGCAGTTTAGGCAGGGGGAATTCACCCCTCCACTTT.

The CDR3: CASSQGYVAGITDTQYF. The CDR3 DNA sequence: TGCGCCAGCAGCCAAGGGTACGTAGCGGGAATCACAGATACGCAGTATTTT. The V and J genes are TRBV4-3 and TRBJ2-3; TRBD2 agrees at 8 bases. Germline loops: CDR1 LGHNA, CDR2 YSLEER. The CDR3 totals 17 residues. The ends lost 1 base at V and 2 bases at J; junction bases unmatched: 8.

V gene TRBV18 combines with J gene TRBJ2-1, with 9 positions matching TRBD2. The CDR3 consists of 19 residues. CDR1 and CDR2 from the germline V gene are KGHSH and LQKENI. V lost 0 bases and J lost 0; bases outside the gene matches: 9. In DNA form, the CDR3 reads TGTGCCAGCTCACCACCGAGTTCCCTAGCGGGACTCTCCTACAATGAGCAGTTCTTC. It encodes CASSPPSSLAGLSYNEQFF.

The chain carries TRBV27 and TRBJ1-6; TRBD1 is a possible D gene (6 bases). In germline, CDR1 is MNHEY, CDR2 SMNVEV (reference sequence). This CDR3 has 16 residues. Trimming stripped 6 bases from V and 0 bases from J, with 12 bases between. Here the CDR3 DNA reads TGTGCCAGCAGACTGGGGGCGATCTCCTATAATTCACCCCTCCACTTT. Its translation is CASRLGAISYNSPLHF.

This clone showed up just once. The CDR3 DNA reads as TGCGCCAGCAGCCATGGACTAGCGGAGTCCTACAATGAGCAGTTCTTC. This gives the protein CASSHGLAESYNEQFF. V is TRBV4-3 and J is TRBJ2-1; 10 bases are a match to TRBD2. The V gene's germline CDR1 is LGHNA and CDR2 YSLEER. J was trimmed by 1 base and V by 3 bases; bases with no gene match: 3. The CDR3 totals 16 residues.

V and J are TRBV30 and TRBJ2-1; a weak D match, TRBD1 (6 bases). This CDR3 contains 14 residues. CDR1 and CDR2 (germline): GTSNPN, SVGIG (reference sequence). Trimming cost V 5 bases and J 0 bases, with 11 bases left between them. The CDR3 nucleotides read TGTGCCTGGGGCGAACAGGGCTCCTACAATGAGCAGTTCTTC. Translating gives CAWGEQGSYNEQFF.

About this clone itself: The junction departs from the called germline gene at one end, perhaps through a read error. V is TRBV5-6 and J is TRBJ2-5; TRBD2 is a possible D gene (5 bases). CDR1 is SGHDT and CDR2 is YYEEEE in the germline V gene. The CDR3 consists of 15 residues. The CDR3 sequence: CASSSPSDWKETQYF. The CDR3 nucleotides read TGTGCCAGCAGCTCCCCTTCGGACTGGAAAGAAACCCAGTACTTC.

This clone has only a few counts. The chain is built from TRBV9 and TRBJ2-7; the D gene is possibly TRBD2 (6 bases). The CDR3 has 15 amino acids. V dropped 3 bases and J dropped 3 bases, with 16 bases sitting between them. Per the germline V gene, CDR1 is SGDLS and CDR2 is YYNGEE. CDR3 region: CASSAQALGGYEQYF. The CDR3 DNA follows: TGTGCCAGCAGCGCCCAGGCTTTGGGGGGCTACGAGCAGTACTTC. The full variable domain, with the rest looked up from reference TRBV9 and TRBJ2-7, is DSGVTQTPKHLITATGQRVTLRCSPRSGDLSVYWYQQSLDQGLQFLIQYYNGEERAKGNILERFSAQQFPDLHSELNLSSLELGDSALYFCASSAQALGGYEQYFGPGTRLTVT.

This clone was seen once. The rearrangement joins TRBV7-2 to TRBJ1-2; no reliable D call. This CDR3 comprises 13 residues. The V end was cut by 5 bases, the J end by 0 bases, with 7 bases between. CDR1 is SGHTA and CDR2 is FQGNSA in the germline V gene. CDR3 DNA sequence: TGTGCCAGCAGCCTGCAGGCTAACTATGGCTACACCTTC. This gives the protein CASSLQANYGYTF.

The chain recombines TRBV6-1 with TRBJ2-5, with TRBD2 matching 8 bases. V was clipped by 4 bases and J by 2 bases; unmatched bases: 15. CDR1 and CDR2 from the germline V gene are MNHNS and SASEGT. CDR3 length: 18 residues. The CDR3 DNA is TGTGCCAGCAGTGCCCGGACTAGCAGCATCCGGCGGCAAGAGACCCAGTACTTC. Its protein product is CASSARTSSIRRQETQYF.

The chain carries TRBV5-6 and TRBJ1-2; D gene ambiguous. Germline V gene lookup returns CDR1 SGHDT and CDR2 YYEEEE. V was pared by 1 base and J by 1 base, with 8 bases between. This CDR3 contains 14 residues. The CDR3 DNA reads TGTGCCAGCAGCTTGTTTCCGGGTAACTATGGCTACACCTTC. Its translation: CASSLFPGNYGYTF.

The CDR3 loop reads CASSPPGTGLGTEAFF. The CDR3 coding sequence is TGTGCCAGCTCACCACCGGGAACAGGGTTAGGGACTGAAGCTTTCTTT. The rearrangement uses TRBV18 and TRBJ1-1; the D gene is possibly TRBD1 (6 bases). V lost 0 bases and J 5 bases, leaving 16 bases between the germline ends. The CDR3 contains 16 residues. Per the germline V gene, CDR1 is KGHSH and CDR2 is LQKENI.